Reported below is one T cell receptor beta chain. Clones were read by immunoSEQ multiplex PCR, and TCRdb kept only the in-frame ones, dropping some. The sample carries approximately 100,000 clones, more than 85% recorded once. This CDR3 is built from 13 residues. V was clipped by 0 bases and J by 9 bases, with 10 bases between them. Per the germline V gene, CDR1 is SGHKS and CDR2 is YYEKEE (reference sequence). The sample is drawn from a study of control samples from healthy donors and cancer patients. This receptor was taken from a man between 60 and 70 years old with lung cancer. The specimen sequenced was PBMCs. The genes are TRBV5-5 and TRBJ2-1; weak D call: TRBD1 (5 bases). The CDR3 reads CASSLVIQGEQFF. The CDR3 DNA sequence: TGTGCCAGCAGCTTGGTTATCCAGGGTGAGCAGTTCTTC.